This T cell receptor beta chain derives from a study of identical twins. Looked up from germline, CDR1 is LGHNT and CDR2 is FRNRAP. J was trimmed by 9 bases and V by 3 bases; bases with no gene match: 8. There are 14 residues in the CDR3. TCRdb re-called the 5' RACE reads through MiXCR, storing one row per CDR3 protein. The table includes 430,000 or so distinct CDR3 sequences, roughly 24% detected once. In this sample, this clonotype turned up a few times. These data were also reused for a study on T cells expressing NK-cell markers. Turning to that study: In four donors, these clonotypes also led the CD3+CD56-NKG2C+ fraction.

This TCR was recovered from a woman between 18 and 29 years old in good health. The sequenced sample was CD4+ T cells sorted from blood. The gene calls are TRBV12-5 and TRBJ2-1; 7 bases agree with TRBD2. CDR3 nucleotides: TGTGCTAGTGGTTTCGGACTAGGGAGGAGTGAGCAGTTCTTC. Its protein is CASGFGLGRSEQFF.